This T cell receptor beta chain was documented in a study of response to subunit inactivated influenza vaccine. CDR1 and CDR2 (germline): KGHDR, SFDVKD. Trimming removed 4 bases from V and 5 bases from J, with 21 bases in between. The CDR3 has 17 amino acids. One entry per CDR3 protein results from TCRdb running MiXCR on the RT-PCR reads. The sample has hundreds of thousands of distinct CDR3 sequences, less than 10% seen once. V usage is TRBV24-1 and J usage is TRBJ2-3, with unresolved D. The sequencing used PBMCs from blood, collected about 24 months after vaccination. The clonotype was recovered from a man aged 50-75 years who received an inactivated influenza vaccine. The CDR3 spells CATSEGLGRNPGDTQYF. CDR3 sequence (DNA): TGTGCCACCAGTGAAGGTTTGGGTCGAAATCCCGGAGATACGCAGTATTTT.